This TCR beta chain was sequenced in a study of cytomegalovirus exposure and HLA in healthy donors. About this clone itself: Its antigen is undetermined.

Researchers ran the PCR with 60 Vbeta and 13 Jbeta primers. The assay was immunoSEQ multiplex PCR, and TCRdb's table has in-frame clones only and misses some. Among 200,000 to 250,000 clones, around 73% were seen once, and the ten largest hold 3.8%. Study-wide results and caveats: Sequencing likely generated an artifact that appeared as a cluster of highly shared sequence variants.

Germline V gives CDR1 MNHNS, CDR2 SASEGT. Losses at the gene ends were 6 bases for V and 6 bases for J; bases not matched to a gene: 11. The CDR3 has 15 amino acids. The sample was PBMCs. The clonotype was recovered from a male donor in good health and CMV-seronegative. J is TRBJ2-1 and V is TRBV6-1; 7 positions agree with TRBD2. CDR3 in DNA: TGTGCCAGCAGCCACACTAGCGCCGGCCGCAATGAGCAGTTCTTC. It specifies CASSHTSAGRNEQFF.